Shown below are 18 T cell receptor beta chains from a single sample sequenced in a study of cytomegalovirus exposure and HLA in healthy donors. It was with 60 Vbeta and 13 Jbeta primers that the PCR ran. The data were produced by immunoSEQ multiplex PCR, yet TCRdb's version contains in-frame clones alone and is incomplete. The sample has 70,000 to 80,000 clones, about 81% seen once. Sequencing was performed on PBMCs. These receptors were collected from a woman aged 40 to 50 in good health and CMV-seropositive.

The chain has TRBV10-3 and TRBJ2-1; TRBD2 agrees at 9 bases. In germline, CDR1 is ENHRY, CDR2 SYGVKD. The CDR3 is 16 amino acids. V gave up 0 bases and J gave up 3 bases; unmatched junction bases: 3. CDR3 bases: TGTGCCATCAGTGAGTCGAAACTAGCGGGCTACAATGAGCAGTTCTTC. Amino acids: CAISESKLAGYNEQFF.

This chain links TRBV11-2 with TRBJ1-5, with 9 bases identical to TRBD1. Germline-derived CDR1 and CDR2 are SGHAT and FQNNGV. Trimming took 5 bases from V and 7 from J; bases not matched to a gene: 12. This CDR3 spans 16 amino acids. The DNA of the CDR3 is TGTGCCAGCAGCCCAGGACCCGGGACAGGGAGACAGCCCCAGCATTTT. Its protein product is CASSPGPGTGRQPQHF.

This sequence joins TRBV9 and TRBJ1-5; 7 nucleotides line up with TRBD1. The V gene end was trimmed by 3 bases and the J gene end by 7 bases; junction bases not matched to a gene: 7. This CDR3 spans 14 amino acids. CDR1 and CDR2 from the germline V gene are SGDLS and YYNGEE. Written as DNA, the CDR3 is TGTGCCAGCAGCGACAGCAGGGGGGACCAGCCCCAGCATTTT. It encodes CASSDSRGDQPQHF.

This sequence joins TRBV10-3 and TRBJ2-7; D possibly corresponds to TRBD1 (8 bases). Germline CDR1 ENHRY, CDR2 SYGVKD. CDR3 length: 15 amino acids. Trimming pared 11 bases from V and 2 bases from J, leaving 22 bases between. CDR3 bases: TGTGCCTCGGATTTGGGGGGGGGACAGGCCTACGAGCAGTACTTC. Translated, it gives CASDLGGGQAYEQYF.

The V call is TRBV6-5, the J call TRBJ1-1; 8 positions match TRBD1. This CDR3 is 13 amino acids long. CDR1 is MNHEY, CDR2 SVGAGI, per germline. V dropped 6 bases and J dropped 5; count of bases not matched to a gene: 5. CDR3 protein: CASSPRQGTEAFF. CDR3 DNA sequence: TGTGCCAGCAGCCCAAGACAGGGGACTGAAGCTTTCTTT.

This chain connects TRBV5-4 to TRBJ1-6; D call uncertain. V lost 5 bases and J 7 bases, leaving 13 bases between the germline ends. This CDR3 comprises 14 residues. Germline CDR1 and CDR2: SGHNT and YYREEE (reference sequence). This CDR3 reads CASSGGIENSPLHF. CDR3 coding DNA: TGTGCCAGCAGTGGCGGGATAGAGAATTCACCCCTCCACTTT.

This chain connects TRBV6-6 to TRBJ1-1; 7 nucleotides align to TRBD1. The CDR3 runs 15 residues. Germline-derived CDR1 and CDR2 are MNHNY and SVGAGI (reference sequence). V shed 6 bases, J shed 6 bases, and the junction held 13 bases outside the gene matches. The CDR3 loop is CASRPAPDRVAEAFF. The CDR3 region has the DNA TGTGCCAGCAGGCCTGCCCCTGACAGGGTCGCTGAAGCTTTCTTT.

The J gene is TRBJ2-3, the V gene TRBV5-1; 11 bases align to TRBD1. Germline V lookup: CDR1 SGHRS, CDR2 YFSETQ. The trim removed 4 bases at V and 4 bases at J, leaving 8 bases unmatched. The length of the CDR3 is 16 residues. The CDR3 sequence: CASSGGQGAHADTQYF. The CDR3 DNA is TGCGCCAGCAGCGGCGGACAGGGGGCGCACGCAGATACGCAGTATTTT.

CDR3 sequence reads: CAWSVDRRGKEQFF. In nucleotides, the CDR3 is TGTGCCTGGAGTGTAGACCGCAGGGGAAAAGAGCAGTTCTTC. The V gene is TRBV30, the J gene TRBJ2-1, with a tentative D call TRBD1 (6 bases). From germline, CDR1 is GTSNPN and CDR2 SVGIG (reference sequence). The V gene lost 0 bases and the J gene lost 10 bases, with 16 bases spanning the gap. CDR3 size: 14 residues.

This clone was seen only a few times. This rearrangement joins TRBV5-6 to TRBJ1-5; 7 bases map to TRBD1. The CDR3 totals 14 residues. The J segment lost 4 bases and the V segment lost 4 bases, leaving 5 bases of the junction unmatched. Germline V CDR1 and CDR2: SGHDT, YYEEEE. Here the CDR3 DNA reads TGTGCCAGCAGCGTCAAGACAGGGAATCAGCCCCAGCATTTT. Translating it yields CASSVKTGNQPQHF.

The chain carries TRBV9 and TRBJ2-5, with a weak D call TRBD1 (8 bases). The CDR3 loop spans 16 amino acids. Trimming took off 0 bases at V and 5 bases at J, with 17 bases between the two ends. Germline V gene lookup returns CDR1 SGDLS and CDR2 YYNGEE. CDR3 residues: CASSVGGGQAGETQYF. The CDR3 nucleotides are TGTGCCAGCAGCGTAGGGGGGGGACAGGCCGGCGAGACCCAGTACTTC.

Notes on this clone: The sample carries other DNA sequences with the same CDR3. This rearrangement joins TRBV2 to TRBJ2-5; 8 bases are a match to TRBD2. CDR1 and CDR2 (germline): SNHLY, FYNNEI. There are 12 residues in the CDR3. V trimming: 4 bases; J trimming: 5 bases; junction bases outside the gene matches: 0. Here the CDR3 reads CASSGLAETQYF. The DNA of the CDR3 is TGTGCCAGCAGTGGACTAGCGGAGACCCAGTACTTC. Filled out from reference TRBV2 and TRBJ2-5, the complete variable domain reads EPEVTQTPSHQVTQMGQEVILRCVPISNHLYFYWYRQILGQKVEFLVSFYNNEISEKSEIFDDQFSVERPDGSNFTLKIRSTKLEDSAMYFCASSGLAETQYFGPGTRLLVL.

A word on this clone: One junction end does not reproduce the germline sequence, and a read error may be involved. Other nucleotide sequences from this sample produce the same CDR3. This rearrangement joins TRBV7-2 to TRBJ1-2; 9 bases match TRBD1. The germline V gene has CDR1 SGHTA and CDR2 FQGNSA. The CDR3 is made up of 17 amino acids. CDR3 coding DNA: TGTGCCAGTAGCTTAGCGTCGGGACAGGGCCTACAGGGTGGCTACACCTTC. Translation: CASSLASGQGLQGGYTF.

J is TRBJ2-3 and V is TRBV11-2, with 7 bases that match TRBD2. J lost 6 bases, V lost 5 bases, and 11 bases had no gene match. The germline CDR1 and CDR2 sequences are SGHAT and FQNNGV. The CDR3 loop spans 15 amino acids. The DNA of the CDR3 is TGTGCCAGCAGCACTGAGGGAGGGGTCGGTGATACGCAGTATTTT. Translating gives CASSTEGGVGDTQYF.

The genes are TRBV6-1 and TRBJ1-2; TRBD1 matches at 7 bases. Germline-derived CDR1 and CDR2 are MNHNS and SASEGT. The CDR3 has 14 residues. Trimming removed 4 bases from V and 2 bases from J; junction bases left unmatched: 4. The CDR3 loop is CASSALDRNYGYTF. The DNA for the CDR3 is TGTGCCAGCAGTGCGCTGGACAGGAACTATGGCTACACCTTC.

The chain carries TRBV7-9 and TRBJ2-2, with a possible D match to TRBD2 (5 bases). In germline, CDR1 is SEHNR, CDR2 FQNEAQ (reference sequence). V was trimmed by 1 base and J by 4 bases, leaving 16 bases between them. The CDR3 runs to 17 residues. CDR3 amino acids: CASSLVSGMASTGELFF. CDR3 bases: TGTGCCAGCAGCTTAGTATCGGGGATGGCTTCCACCGGGGAGCTGTTTTTT.

Only one count was recorded for this clone. CDR3 bases: TGTGCCAGCACCAGGGGGACAGTGAACACTGAAGCTTTCTTT. Translation gives CASTRGTVNTEAFF. The chain couples TRBV6-5 to TRBJ1-1; 7 bases line up with TRBD1. V gave up 7 bases and J gave up 0 bases; unmatched junction bases: 5. The CDR3 consists of 14 residues. The germline gives CDR1 MNHEY, CDR2 SVGAGI.

The J gene is TRBJ1-2, the V gene TRBV19, with D unresolved. Deletions cut 5 bases from V and 2 bases from J, with 21 bases between. The CDR3 runs to 17 residues. In germline, CDR1 is LNHDA, CDR2 SQIVND (reference sequence). The CDR3 DNA reads as TGTGCCAGTAGTTATAACCGAGCGCGGGCGGGCAACTATGGCTACACCTTC. Translating gives CASSYNRARAGNYGYTF.